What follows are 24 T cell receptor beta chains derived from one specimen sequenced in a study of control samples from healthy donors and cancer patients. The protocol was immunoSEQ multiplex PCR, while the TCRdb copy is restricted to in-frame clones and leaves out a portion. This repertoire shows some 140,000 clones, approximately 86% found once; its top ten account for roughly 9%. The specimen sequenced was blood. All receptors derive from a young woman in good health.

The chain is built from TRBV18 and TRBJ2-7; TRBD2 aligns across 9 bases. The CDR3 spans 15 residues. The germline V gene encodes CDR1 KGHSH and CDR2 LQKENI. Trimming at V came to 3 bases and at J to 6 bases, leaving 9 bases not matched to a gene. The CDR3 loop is CASSPGVAGDSEQYF. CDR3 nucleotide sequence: TGTGCCAGCTCACCGGGGGTAGCGGGAGATTCCGAGCAGTACTTC.

The CDR3 reads CATSDFRGSTDTQYF. In DNA, the CDR3 is TGTGCCACCAGTGATTTCAGGGGTAGCACAGATACGCAGTATTTT. The V and J genes are TRBV24-1 and TRBJ2-3, with D perhaps TRBD1 (6 bases). Trimming removed 1 base at V and 0 bases at J, with 7 bases between. Germline values: CDR1 KGHDR, CDR2 SFDVKD. CDR3 length: 15 residues.

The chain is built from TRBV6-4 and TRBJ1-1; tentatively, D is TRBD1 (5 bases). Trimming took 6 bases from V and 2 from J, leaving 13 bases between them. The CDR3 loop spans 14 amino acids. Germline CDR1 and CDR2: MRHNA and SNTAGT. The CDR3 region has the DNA TGTGCCAGCAGAGCCGACAGCTTCAACACTGAAGCTTTCTTT. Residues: CASRADSFNTEAFF.

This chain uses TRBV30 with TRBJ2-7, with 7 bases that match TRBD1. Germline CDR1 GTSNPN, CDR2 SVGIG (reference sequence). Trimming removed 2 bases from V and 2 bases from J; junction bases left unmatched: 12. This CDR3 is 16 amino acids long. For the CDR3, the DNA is TGTGCCTGGAGTCCCAAGCCGGGACAGAGGACCTACGAGCAGTACTTC. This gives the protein CAWSPKPGQRTYEQYF.

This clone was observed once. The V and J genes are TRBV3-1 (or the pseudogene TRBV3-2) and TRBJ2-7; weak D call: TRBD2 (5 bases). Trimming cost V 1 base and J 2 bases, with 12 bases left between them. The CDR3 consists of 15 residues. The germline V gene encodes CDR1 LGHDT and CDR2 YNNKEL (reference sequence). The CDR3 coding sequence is TGTGCCAGCAGCCAAGTATCCCGGGGTACCTACGAGCAGTACTTC. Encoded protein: CASSQVSRGTYEQYF.

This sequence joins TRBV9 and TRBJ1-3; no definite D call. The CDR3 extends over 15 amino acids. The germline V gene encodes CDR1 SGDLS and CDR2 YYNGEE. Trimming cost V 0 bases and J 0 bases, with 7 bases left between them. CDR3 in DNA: TGTGCCAGCAGCGTAGCGGTAGGCTCTGGAAACACCATATATTTT. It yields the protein CASSVAVGSGNTIYF.

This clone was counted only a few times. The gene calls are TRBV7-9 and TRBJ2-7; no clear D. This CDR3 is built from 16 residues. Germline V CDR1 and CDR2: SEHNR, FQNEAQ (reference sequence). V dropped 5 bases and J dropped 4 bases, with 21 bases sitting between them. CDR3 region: CASSHDFVLAGYEQYF. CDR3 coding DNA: TGTGCCAGCAGCCACGATTTCGTTCTGGCTGGGTACGAGCAGTACTTC.

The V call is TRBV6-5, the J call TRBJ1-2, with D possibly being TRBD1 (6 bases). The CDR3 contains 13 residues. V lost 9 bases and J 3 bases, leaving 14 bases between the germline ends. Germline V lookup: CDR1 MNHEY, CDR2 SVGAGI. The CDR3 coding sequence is TGTGCCAGTTTCTCTCAGGGGCACTATGGCTACACCTTC. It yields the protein CASFSQGHYGYTF.

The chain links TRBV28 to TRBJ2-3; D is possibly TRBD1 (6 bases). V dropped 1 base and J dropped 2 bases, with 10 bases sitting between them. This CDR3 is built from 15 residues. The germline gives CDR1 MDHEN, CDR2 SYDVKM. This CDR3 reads CASSLSTGYTDTQYF. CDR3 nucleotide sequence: TGTGCCAGCAGTTTATCTACAGGGTACACAGATACGCAGTATTTT.

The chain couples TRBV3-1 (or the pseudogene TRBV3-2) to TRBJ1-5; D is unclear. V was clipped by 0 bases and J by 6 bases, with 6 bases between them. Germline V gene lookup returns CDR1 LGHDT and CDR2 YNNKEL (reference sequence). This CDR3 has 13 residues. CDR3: CASSQDTSQPQHF. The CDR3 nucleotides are TGTGCCAGCAGCCAAGATACGTCTCAGCCCCAGCATTTT.

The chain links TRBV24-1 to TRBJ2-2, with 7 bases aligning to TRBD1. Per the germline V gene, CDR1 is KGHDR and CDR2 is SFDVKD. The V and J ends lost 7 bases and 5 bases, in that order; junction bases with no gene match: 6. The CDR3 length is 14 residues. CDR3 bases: TGTGCCACCAGAGCGACAGGGCAGACCGGGGAGCTGTTTTTT. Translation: CATRATGQTGELFF.

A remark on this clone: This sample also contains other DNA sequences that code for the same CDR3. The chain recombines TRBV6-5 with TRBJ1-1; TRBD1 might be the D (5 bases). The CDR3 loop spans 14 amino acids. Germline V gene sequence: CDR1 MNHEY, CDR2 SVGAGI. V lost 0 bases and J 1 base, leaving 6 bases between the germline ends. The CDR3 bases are TGTGCCAGCAGTTACTCGGGGCGGAACACTGAAGCTTTCTTT. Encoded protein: CASSYSGRNTEAFF.

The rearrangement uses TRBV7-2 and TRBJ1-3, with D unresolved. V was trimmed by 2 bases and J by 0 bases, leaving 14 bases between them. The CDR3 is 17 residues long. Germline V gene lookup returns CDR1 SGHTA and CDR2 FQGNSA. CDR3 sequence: CASSLFPLGTSGNTIYF. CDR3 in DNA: TGTGCCAGCAGCTTATTTCCGTTGGGCACCTCTGGAAACACCATATATTTT. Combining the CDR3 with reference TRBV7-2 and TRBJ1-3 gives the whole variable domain GAGVSQSPSNKVTEKGKDVELRCDPISGHTALYWYRQSLGQGLEFLIYFQGNSAPDKSGLPSDRFSAERTGGSVSTLTIQRTQQEDSAVYLCASSLFPLGTSGNTIYFGEGSWLTVV.

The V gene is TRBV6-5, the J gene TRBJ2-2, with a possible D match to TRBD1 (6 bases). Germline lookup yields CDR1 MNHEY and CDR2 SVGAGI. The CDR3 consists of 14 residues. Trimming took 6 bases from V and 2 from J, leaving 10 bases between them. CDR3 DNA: TGTGCCAGCAGACAGGGTGGAAACACCGGGGAGCTGTTTTTT. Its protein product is CASRQGGNTGELFF.

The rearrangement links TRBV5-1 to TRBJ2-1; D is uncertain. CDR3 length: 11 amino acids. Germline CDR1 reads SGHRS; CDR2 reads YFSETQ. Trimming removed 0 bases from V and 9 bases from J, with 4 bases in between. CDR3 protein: CASSLAREQFF. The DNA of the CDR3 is TGCGCCAGCAGCTTGGCGCGTGAGCAGTTCTTC.

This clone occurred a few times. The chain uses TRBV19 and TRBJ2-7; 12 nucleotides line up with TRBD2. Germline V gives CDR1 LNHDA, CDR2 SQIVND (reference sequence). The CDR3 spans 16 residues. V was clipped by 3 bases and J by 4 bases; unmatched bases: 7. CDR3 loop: CASSISSGRAEYEQYF. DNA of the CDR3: TGTGCCAGTAGTATCTCTAGCGGGAGGGCGGAGTACGAGCAGTACTTC.

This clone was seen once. CDR3 DNA: TGTGCCTGCTCGGGGCCGGACAATCAGCCCCAGCATTTT. This sequence encodes CACSGPDNQPQHF. The rearrangement links TRBV6-5 to TRBJ1-5; TRBD1 is a possible D gene (5 bases). The germline V gene has CDR1 MNHEY and CDR2 SVGAGI. Trimming left V 11 bases short and J 3 bases short, with 14 bases between. There are 13 residues in the CDR3.

CDR3: CAWRGGIQPQHF. CDR3 nucleotide sequence: TGTGCCTGGAGGGGGGGGATTCAGCCCCAGCATTTT. The chain links TRBV30 to TRBJ1-5, with D tentatively TRBD1 (5 bases). The CDR3 covers 12 residues. The germline CDR1 and CDR2 sequences are GTSNPN and SVGIG (reference sequence). Trimming left V 3 bases short and J 6 bases short, with 9 bases between.

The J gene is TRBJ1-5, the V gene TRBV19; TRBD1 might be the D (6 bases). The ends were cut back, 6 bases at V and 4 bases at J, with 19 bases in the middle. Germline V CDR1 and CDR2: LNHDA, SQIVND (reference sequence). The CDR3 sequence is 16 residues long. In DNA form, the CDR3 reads TGTGCCAGTAGGCCGCCCAGGGGATGGAGGAATCAGCCCCAGCATTTT. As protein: CASRPPRGWRNQPQHF.

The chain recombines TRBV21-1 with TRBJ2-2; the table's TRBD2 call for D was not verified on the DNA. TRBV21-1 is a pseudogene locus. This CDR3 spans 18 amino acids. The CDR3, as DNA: TGTGCCAGCAGCAGCTATACGGCGGCTAGTAATCATAGCGGGGAGCTGTTTTTT. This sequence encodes CASSSYTAASNHSGELFF.

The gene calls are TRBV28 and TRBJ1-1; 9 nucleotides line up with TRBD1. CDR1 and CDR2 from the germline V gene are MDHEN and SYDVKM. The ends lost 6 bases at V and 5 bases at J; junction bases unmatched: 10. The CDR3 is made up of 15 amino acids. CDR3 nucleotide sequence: TGTGCCAGCAGCCGTCGACAGGGGGGAAGGACTGAAGCTTTCTTT. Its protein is CASSRRQGGRTEAFF.

CDR3 sequence reads: CASTRDSYNEQFF. The CDR3 DNA sequence: TGTGCCAGCACTCGTGACAGTTACAATGAGCAGTTCTTC. The J gene is TRBJ2-1, the V gene TRBV6-5, with a weak D call TRBD1 (5 bases). The V end was cut by 7 bases, the J end by 4 bases, with 11 bases between. Germline V CDR1 and CDR2: MNHEY, SVGAGI. This CDR3 spans 13 amino acids.

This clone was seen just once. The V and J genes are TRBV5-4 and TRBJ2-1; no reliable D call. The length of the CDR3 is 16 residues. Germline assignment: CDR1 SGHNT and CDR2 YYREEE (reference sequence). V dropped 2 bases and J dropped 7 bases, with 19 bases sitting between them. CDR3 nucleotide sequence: TGTGCCAGCAGCTTACTTCTAGGGTTGATTGGTAATGAGCAGTTCTTC. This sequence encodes CASSLLLGLIGNEQFF.

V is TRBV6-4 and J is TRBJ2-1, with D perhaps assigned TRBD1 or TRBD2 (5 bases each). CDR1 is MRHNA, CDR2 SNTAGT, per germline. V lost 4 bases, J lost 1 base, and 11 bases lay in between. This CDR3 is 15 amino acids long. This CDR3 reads CASSADEGSYNEQFF. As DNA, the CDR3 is TGTGCCAGCAGTGCTGATGAGGGGTCCTACAATGAGCAGTTCTTC.